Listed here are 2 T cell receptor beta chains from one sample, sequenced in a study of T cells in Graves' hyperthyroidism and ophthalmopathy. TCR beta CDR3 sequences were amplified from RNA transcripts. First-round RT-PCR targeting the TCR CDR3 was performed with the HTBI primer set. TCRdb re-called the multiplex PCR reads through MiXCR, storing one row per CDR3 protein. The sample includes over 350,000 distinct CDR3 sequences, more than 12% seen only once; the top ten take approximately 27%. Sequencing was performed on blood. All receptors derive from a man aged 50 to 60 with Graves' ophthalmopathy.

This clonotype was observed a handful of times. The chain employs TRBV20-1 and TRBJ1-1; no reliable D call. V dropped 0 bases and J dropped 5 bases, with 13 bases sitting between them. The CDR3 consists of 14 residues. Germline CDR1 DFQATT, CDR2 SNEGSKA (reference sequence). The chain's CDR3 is CSARDRAGKTEAFF. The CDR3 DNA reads TGCAGTGCTAGAGATCGGGCGGGGAAAACTGAAGCTTTCTTT.

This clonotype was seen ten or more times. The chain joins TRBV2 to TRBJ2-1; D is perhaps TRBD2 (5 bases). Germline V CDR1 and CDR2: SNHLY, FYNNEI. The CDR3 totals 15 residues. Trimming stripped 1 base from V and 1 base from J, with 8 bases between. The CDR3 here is CASSEELGSYNEQFF. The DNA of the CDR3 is TGTGCCAGCAGTGAAGAACTAGGATCCTACAATGAGCAGTTCTTC.